One sample yielded the 16 T cell receptor beta chains listed below, sequenced in a study of blood T cell repertoires in COVID-19. TCRdb's copy holds only in-frame clones and misses some; the assay was immunoSEQ multiplex PCR. The data hold roughly 54,000 clones, with 90% observed a single time. The sample comprised peripheral blood. The receptors here all came from a man aged 50-59 years with acute or convalescent COVID-19.

The CDR3 nucleotides read TGTGCCAGTAGTGCTGGAGGGACAGCCCTTTACGAGCAGTACTTC. Protein sequence: CASSAGGTALYEQYF. This chain connects TRBV19 to TRBJ2-7; the D gene is possibly TRBD1 (7 bases). The ends were cut back, 5 bases at V and 4 bases at J, with 18 bases in the middle. The CDR3 has 15 amino acids. Germline-derived CDR1 and CDR2 are LNHDA and SQIVND (reference sequence). The whole variable domain, filled in from reference TRBV19 and TRBJ2-7, reads DGGITQSPKYLFRKEGQNVTLSCEQNLNHDAMYWYRQDPGQGLRLIYYSQIVNDFQKGDIAEGYSVSREKKESFPLTVTSAQKNPTAFYLCASSAGGTALYEQYFGPGTRLTVT.

The genes are TRBV11-3 and TRBJ2-7, with 13 bases identical to TRBD2. Germline V gives CDR1 SGHNT, CDR2 YENEEA. V lost 1 base and J lost 2; bases outside the gene matches: 5. CDR3 length equals 17 residues. In DNA, the CDR3 is TGTGCCAGCAGCTTAGTCACTAGCGGGAGGGCTCCCTACGAGCAGTACTTC. It encodes CASSLVTSGRAPYEQYF.

The V and J genes are TRBV29-1 and TRBJ2-7, with D unresolved. The CDR3 length is 11 residues. V lost 5 bases and J lost 1, with 6 bases in between. Germline CDR1 reads SQVTM; CDR2 reads ANQGSEA. In DNA, the CDR3 is TGCAGCGTTTTTTCTTCCTACGAGCAGTACTTC. It is translated as CSVFSSYEQYF.

This sequence joins TRBV27 and TRBJ2-3, with unresolved D. The CDR3 sequence is 15 residues long. V was cut by 2 bases and J by 0 bases, with 9 bases left in between. The germline V gene has CDR1 MNHEY and CDR2 SMNVEV (reference sequence). The CDR3 DNA reads as TGTGCCAGCAGTTTAGGAGCCATAAGCACAGATACGCAGTATTTT. It specifies CASSLGAISTDTQYF.

The rearrangement joins TRBV6-5 to TRBJ2-3, with D possibly TRBD2 on 6 matching bases. Germline CDR1 MNHEY, CDR2 SVGAGI. V dropped 6 bases and J dropped 4 bases, with 17 bases sitting between them. The CDR3 length is 15 residues. CDR3 sequence (DNA): TGTGCCAGCAGCCGACTAGACTCCGACGCAGATACGCAGTATTTT. Its protein is CASSRLDSDADTQYF.

The chain links TRBV3-1 (or the pseudogene TRBV3-2) to TRBJ2-5; D gene unclear. Germline V gene data show CDR1 as LGHDT and CDR2 as YNNKEL (reference sequence). This CDR3 has 15 amino acids. V was shortened by 0 bases and J by 7 bases, with 15 bases between the two germline ends. The CDR3 spells CASSQELTLDMTQYF. The CDR3 DNA reads TGTGCCAGCAGCCAAGAGTTGACGCTAGATATGACCCAGTACTTC.

The J gene is TRBJ2-3, the V gene TRBV6-1, with 10 bases lining up with TRBD2. V trimming: 8 bases; J trimming: 1 base; junction bases outside the gene matches: 9. The CDR3 covers 16 residues. Looked up from germline, CDR1 is MNHNS and CDR2 is SASEGT. Written as DNA, the CDR3 is TGTGCCAGCGGTGGGATGGGGACTAGCGGCACAGATACGCAGTATTTT. This sequence encodes CASGGMGTSGTDTQYF.

This chain joins TRBV19 and TRBJ1-5, with D maybe TRBD1 (6 bases). In germline, CDR1 is LNHDA, CDR2 SQIVND (reference sequence). V shed 6 bases and J shed 1 base, with 16 bases lying between them. The CDR3 length is 16 residues. The CDR3 region has the DNA TGTGCCAGTAGCAGGCAGGGGCAGGGGAGCAATCAGCCCCAGCATTTT. It specifies CASSRQGQGSNQPQHF. Drawing the rest from reference TRBV19 and TRBJ1-5, the complete variable domain is DGGITQSPKYLFRKEGQNVTLSCEQNLNHDAMYWYRQDPGQGLRLIYYSQIVNDFQKGDIAEGYSVSREKKESFPLTVTSAQKNPTAFYLCASSRQGQGSNQPQHFGDGTRLSIL.

The chain uses TRBV18 and TRBJ2-5; 9 bases map to TRBD1. Unmatched junction bases numbered 4, after V lost 4 bases and J lost 4 bases. Germline CDR1 KGHSH, CDR2 LQKENI. The CDR3 contains 14 residues. This CDR3 reads CASSLRTGVETQYF. For the CDR3, the DNA is TGTGCCAGCTCACTCCGGACAGGGGTAGAGACCCAGTACTTC.

The chain has TRBV6-5 and TRBJ1-2, with 11 bases identical to TRBD1. J lost 4 bases, V lost 2 bases, and 3 bases had no gene match. CDR1 is MNHEY and CDR2 is SVGAGI in the germline V gene. The CDR3 is made up of 15 amino acids. In nucleotides, the CDR3 is TGTGCCAGCAGTTACCGGGACAGGGGGACCTATGGCTACACCTTC. Translating it yields CASSYRDRGTYGYTF.

This clone appeared once. The genes are TRBV30 and TRBJ1-5; tentatively, D is TRBD1 (6 bases). CDR1 and CDR2 from the germline V gene are GTSNPN and SVGIG (reference sequence). Trimming left V 0 bases short and J 4 bases short, with 13 bases between. This CDR3 spans 15 amino acids. Here the CDR3 DNA reads TGTGCCTGGAGTGTTCAGGGGCCCAAAAATCAGCCCCAGCATTTT. It translates to CAWSVQGPKNQPQHF.

The rearrangement joins TRBV27 to TRBJ2-5; 7 bases align to TRBD1. The CDR3 is 14 residues long. Trimming at V came to 2 bases and at J to 1 base, leaving 1 base not matched to a gene. Germline V lookup: CDR1 MNHEY, CDR2 SMNVEV (reference sequence). The CDR3 is CASSLQGVQETQYF. The CDR3 bases are TGTGCCAGCAGTTTACAGGGGGTCCAAGAGACCCAGTACTTC.

DNA of the CDR3: TGTGCCAGCAGGAGGGCAGGGGGAAACGGCTACACCTTC. Amino acid sequence: CASRRAGGNGYTF. The chain carries TRBV2 and TRBJ1-2, with 7 nucleotides matching TRBD1. Germline CDR1 reads SNHLY; CDR2 reads FYNNEI. The CDR3 totals 13 residues. Trimming removed 6 bases from V and 8 bases from J; junction bases left unmatched: 9. Using reference TRBV2 and TRBJ1-2 for the parts outside the CDR3, the full variable domain is EPEVTQTPSHQVTQMGQEVILRCVPISNHLYFYWYRQILGQKVEFLVSFYNNEISEKSEIFDDQFSVERPDGSNFTLKIRSTKLEDSAMYFCASRRAGGNGYTFGSGTRLTVV.

CDR3 bases: TGTGCCAGCTCACCGGAGACAGGGTTGAACACTGAAGCTTTCTTT. This gives the protein CASSPETGLNTEAFF. This sequence joins TRBV18 and TRBJ1-1; 7 nucleotides match TRBD1. Trimming removed 3 bases from V and 0 bases from J; junction bases left unmatched: 4. CDR1 is KGHSH, CDR2 LQKENI, per germline. The CDR3 sequence is 15 residues long.

The rearrangement uses TRBV4-1 and TRBJ1-1, with D tentatively TRBD1 (6 bases). V was cut by 1 base and J by 6 bases, with 12 bases left in between. Germline values: CDR1 MGHRA, CDR2 YSYEKL. The CDR3 consists of 14 residues. The CDR3 region is CASSQVAGEPEAFF. In DNA form, the CDR3 reads TGCGCCAGCAGCCAAGTTGCAGGGGAGCCTGAAGCTTTCTTT.

The table lists this clone with a count of one. The V and J genes are TRBV12-3 or TRBV12-4 and TRBJ1-1; D possibly corresponds to TRBD1 (5 bases). CDR3 length equals 13 residues. Trimming took off 3 bases at V and 3 bases at J, with 8 bases between the two ends. Written as DNA, the CDR3 is TGTGCCAGCAGTTTGGCAGGGTACACTGAAGCTTTCTTT. Its translation is CASSLAGYTEAFF.